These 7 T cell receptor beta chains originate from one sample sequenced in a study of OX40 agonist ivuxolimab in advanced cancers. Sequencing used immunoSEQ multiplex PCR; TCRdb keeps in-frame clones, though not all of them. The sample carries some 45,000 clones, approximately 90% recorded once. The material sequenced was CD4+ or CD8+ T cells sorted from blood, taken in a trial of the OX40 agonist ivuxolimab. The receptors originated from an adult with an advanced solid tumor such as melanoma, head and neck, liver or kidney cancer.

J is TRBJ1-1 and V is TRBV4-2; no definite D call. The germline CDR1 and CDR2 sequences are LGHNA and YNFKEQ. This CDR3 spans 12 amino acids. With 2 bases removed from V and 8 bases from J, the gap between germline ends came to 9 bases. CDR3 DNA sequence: TGTGCCAGCAGCCAAATGGGTGGGGAAGCTTTCTTT. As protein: CASSQMGGEAFF.

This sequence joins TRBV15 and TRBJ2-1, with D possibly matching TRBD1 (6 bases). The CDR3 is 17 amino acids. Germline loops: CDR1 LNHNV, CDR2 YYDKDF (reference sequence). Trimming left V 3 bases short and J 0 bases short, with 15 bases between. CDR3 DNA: TGTGCCACCAGCAGGGTCCAGGGGTTAAGCTCCTACAATGAGCAGTTCTTC. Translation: CATSRVQGLSSYNEQFF.

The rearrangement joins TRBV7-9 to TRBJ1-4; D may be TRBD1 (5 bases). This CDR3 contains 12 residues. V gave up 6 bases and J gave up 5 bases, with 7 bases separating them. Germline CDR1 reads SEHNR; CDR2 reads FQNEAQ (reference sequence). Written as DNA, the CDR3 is TGTGCCAGCAGGGGGGAGAATGAAAAACTGTTTTTT. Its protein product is CASRGENEKLFF.

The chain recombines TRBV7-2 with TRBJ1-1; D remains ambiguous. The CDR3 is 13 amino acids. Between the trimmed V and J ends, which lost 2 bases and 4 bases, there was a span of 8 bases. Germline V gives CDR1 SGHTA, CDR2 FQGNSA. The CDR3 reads CASSLSTGTEAFF. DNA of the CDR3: TGTGCCAGCAGCTTATCCACGGGCACTGAAGCTTTCTTT.

The CDR3 nucleotides read TGCAGCGCGACTAGCGGGTACACAGATACGCAGTATTTT. Amino acid sequence: CSATSGYTDTQYF. The chain is built from TRBV29-1 and TRBJ2-3, with 10 bases identical to TRBD2. Germline assignment: CDR1 SQVTM and CDR2 ANQGSEA. Germline trimming cut 7 bases from V and 2 bases from J; bases unmatched to any gene: 3. The CDR3 sequence is 13 residues long.

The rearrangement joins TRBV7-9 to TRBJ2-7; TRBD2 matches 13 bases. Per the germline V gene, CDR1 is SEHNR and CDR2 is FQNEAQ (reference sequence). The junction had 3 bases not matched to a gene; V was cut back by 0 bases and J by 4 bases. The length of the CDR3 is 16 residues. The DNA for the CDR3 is TGTGCCAGCAGCTTAGCAGGACTAGCGGGAGCTTACGAGCAGTACTTC. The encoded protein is CASSLAGLAGAYEQYF.

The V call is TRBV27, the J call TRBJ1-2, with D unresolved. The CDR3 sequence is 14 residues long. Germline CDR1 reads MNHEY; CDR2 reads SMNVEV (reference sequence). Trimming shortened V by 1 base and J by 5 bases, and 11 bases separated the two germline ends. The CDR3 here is CASSLLSGEYGYTF. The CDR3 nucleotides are TGTGCCAGCAGTTTATTATCTGGGGAGTATGGCTACACCTTC.